The 17 T cell receptor beta chains reported below all come from one sample, sequenced in a study of blood T cell repertoires in COVID-19. The repertoire was sequenced with immunoSEQ multiplex PCR; TCRdb's copy has only in-frame clones and lacks some. The sample includes more than 75,000 clones, roughly four fifths of them seen just once. The specimen sequenced was peripheral blood. The source is a human donor in a cohort sampled during active COVID-19.

The chain links TRBV24-1 to TRBJ1-5; possibly TRBD1 for D (5 bases). Looked up from germline, CDR1 is KGHDR and CDR2 is SFDVKD. The CDR3 contains 14 residues. V gave up 6 bases and J gave up 3 bases, with 11 bases separating them. CDR3 sequence reads: CATSSEGNNQPQHF. CDR3 DNA sequence: TGTGCCACCAGTTCGGAGGGGAACAATCAGCCCCAGCATTTT.

V usage is TRBV7-6 and J usage is TRBJ2-3; 10 bases match TRBD1. The ends lost 3 bases at V and 3 bases at J; junction bases unmatched: 3. The germline V gene has CDR1 SGHVS and CDR2 FNYEAQ. There are 15 residues in the CDR3. The CDR3 region has the DNA TGTGCCAGCAGCTTGACAGGGGGCTCAACAGATACGCAGTATTTT. Translated, it gives CASSLTGGSTDTQYF.

In its sample, this clone was seen once. The chain employs TRBV5-5 and TRBJ1-3, with D tentatively TRBD1 (6 bases). CDR3 length: 14 residues. Per the germline V gene, CDR1 is SGHKS and CDR2 is YYEKEE (reference sequence). V was pared by 6 bases and J by 0 bases, with 10 bases between. The CDR3 loop reads CASKRDISGNTIYF. CDR3 DNA: TGTGCCAGCAAAAGGGACATCTCTGGAAACACCATATATTTT.

J is TRBJ2-6 and V is TRBV28; D might be TRBD2 (5 bases). Germline lookup yields CDR1 MDHEN and CDR2 SYDVKM. V lost 6 bases and J 0 bases, leaving 9 bases between the germline ends. The CDR3 totals 15 residues. CDR3 DNA sequence: TGTGCCAGCAGCGGCCGGGGCTCTGGGGCCAACGTCCTGACTTTC. Protein: CASSGRGSGANVLTF.

The chain links TRBV19 to TRBJ2-1; D possibly corresponds to TRBD1 (6 bases). The CDR3 contains 15 residues. CDR1 is LNHDA, CDR2 SQIVND, per germline (reference sequence). V was cut by 6 bases and J by 3 bases, with 15 bases left in between. The CDR3 region has the DNA TGTGCCAGTAGCCCACGGACAGCGATCTACAATGAGCAGTTCTTC. Translation: CASSPRTAIYNEQFF.

V and J are TRBV6-4 and TRBJ2-1, with D maybe TRBD1 (6 bases). V was shortened by 4 bases and J by 4 bases, with 8 bases between the two germline ends. Germline-derived CDR1 and CDR2 are MRHNA and SNTAGT. The CDR3 extends over 13 amino acids. The CDR3 loop is CASSGTGYNEQFF. The DNA of the CDR3 is TGTGCCAGCAGTGGAACAGGGTACAATGAGCAGTTCTTC.

V gene TRBV4-1 combines with J gene TRBJ2-5, with 8 positions matching TRBD1. The germline V gene encodes CDR1 MGHRA and CDR2 YSYEKL. The trim removed 5 bases at V and 5 bases at J, leaving 13 bases unmatched. This CDR3 has 16 residues. The CDR3 coding sequence is TGCGCCAGCAGCTCAACCAGCCAGGGGGCCTTGGAGACCCAGTACTTC. This encodes CASSSTSQGALETQYF.

The V gene is TRBV19, the J gene TRBJ2-1; TRBD2 matches 12 bases. CDR1 is LNHDA, CDR2 SQIVND, per germline (reference sequence). The CDR3 is made up of 16 amino acids. Trimming at V came to 3 bases and at J to 10 bases, leaving 10 bases not matched to a gene. Here the CDR3 reads CASSMGASGGAGEQFF. CDR3 nucleotide sequence: TGTGCCAGTAGTATGGGTGCTAGCGGGGGGGCCGGCGAGCAGTTCTTC.

The chain couples TRBV7-8 to TRBJ2-3; 7 bases map to TRBD2. There are 16 residues in the CDR3. Germline V CDR1 and CDR2: SGHVS, FQNEAQ. The junction had 15 bases not matched to a gene; V was cut back by 5 bases and J by 7 bases. CDR3 sequence (DNA): TGTGCCAGCAGCCGGACTGCGGGGGTCGAAAACCATACGCAGTATTTT. Translating gives CASSRTAGVENHTQYF.

CDR3 DNA: TGTGCCAGTAGTATTTCTAGAGGGCCCTATGGCTACACCTTC. It translates to CASSISRGPYGYTF. The chain is built from TRBV19 and TRBJ1-2; no firm D call. The CDR3 spans 14 residues. Trimming removed 3 bases at V and 4 bases at J, with 12 bases between. The V gene's germline CDR1 is LNHDA and CDR2 SQIVND (reference sequence).

The chain combines TRBV27 with TRBJ2-7, with D perhaps TRBD1 (6 bases). Germline V gene data show CDR1 as MNHEY and CDR2 as SMNVEV (reference sequence). V was clipped by 0 bases and J by 9 bases, with 12 bases between them. The length of the CDR3 is 13 residues. The CDR3 is CASSLSGTMTQYF. In nucleotides, the CDR3 is TGTGCCAGCAGTTTATCAGGGACAATGACGCAGTACTTC.

The J gene is TRBJ2-2, the V gene TRBV6-5; D might be TRBD1 (6 bases). The CDR3 contains 14 residues. V lost 5 bases and J 5 bases, leaving 12 bases between the germline ends. Germline-derived CDR1 and CDR2 are MNHEY and SVGAGI. The CDR3 DNA sequence: TGTGCCAGCAGTCCCAGGGGAGTTACCGGGGAGCTGTTTTTT. This sequence encodes CASSPRGVTGELFF.

V and J are TRBV27 and TRBJ2-2, with 7 bases matching TRBD1. Germline assignment: CDR1 MNHEY and CDR2 SMNVEV (reference sequence). V was clipped by 2 bases and J by 0 bases; unmatched bases: 9. The CDR3 has 18 amino acids. CDR3 coding DNA: TGTGCCAGCAGTTTAGAGACAGGGCGTGTAACGAACACCGGGGAGCTGTTTTTT. Translated: CASSLETGRVTNTGELFF.

This chain connects TRBV7-3 to TRBJ2-2; D unclear. Trimming stripped 2 bases from V and 2 bases from J, with 12 bases between. This CDR3 region has 16 residues. Germline values: CDR1 SGHTA, CDR2 FQGTGA. This CDR3 is CASSLHRVRNTGELFF. The CDR3 DNA sequence: TGTGCCAGCAGCTTACACCGGGTCCGAAACACCGGGGAGCTGTTTTTT.

Remarks on this clone: At one boundary the junction diverges from the germline segment, which might be a read error. This chain uses TRBV9 with TRBJ2-2; 8 bases are shared with TRBD2. From germline, CDR1 is SGDLS and CDR2 YYNGEE. This CDR3 has 16 residues. The CDR3 sequence is CASSTRGDANTGELFF. DNA for the CDR3: TGTGCCAGCAGTACGCGGGGGGATGCGAATACCGGGGAGCTGTTTTTT. The variable domain in full, completed from reference TRBV9 and TRBJ2-2, reads DSGVTQTPKHLITATGQRVTLRCSPRSGDLSVYWYQQSLDQGLQFLIQYYNGEERAKGNILERFSAQQFPDLHSELNLSSLELGDSALYFCASSTRGDANTGELFFGEGSRLTVL.

This clone was counted a single time. The J gene is TRBJ2-3, the V gene TRBV11-2; TRBD1 might be the D (6 bases). CDR1 and CDR2 from the germline V gene are SGHAT and FQNNGV. Deletions cut 2 bases from V and 5 bases from J, with 14 bases between. This CDR3 comprises 15 residues. The CDR3 spells CASSLLFGGIDTQYF. Written as DNA, the CDR3 is TGTGCCAGCAGCTTACTGTTTGGGGGCATAGATACGCAGTATTTT. Looking up the rest from reference TRBV11-2 and TRBJ2-3 gives the full variable domain: EAGVAQSPRYKIIEKRQSVAFWCNPISGHATLYWYQQILGQGPKLLIQFQNNGVVDDSQLPKDRFSAERLKGVDSTLKIQPAKLEDSAVYLCASSLLFGGIDTQYFGPGTRLTVL.

CDR3: CASSLLGGGHQPQHF. CDR3 nucleotide sequence: TGTGCCAGCAGTTTATTGGGAGGGGGACATCAGCCCCAGCATTTT. The rearrangement uses TRBV28 and TRBJ1-5, with D perhaps matching TRBD1 (6 bases). V dropped 1 base and J dropped 5 bases, with 12 bases sitting between them. From germline, CDR1 is MDHEN and CDR2 SYDVKM. The CDR3 runs to 15 residues.